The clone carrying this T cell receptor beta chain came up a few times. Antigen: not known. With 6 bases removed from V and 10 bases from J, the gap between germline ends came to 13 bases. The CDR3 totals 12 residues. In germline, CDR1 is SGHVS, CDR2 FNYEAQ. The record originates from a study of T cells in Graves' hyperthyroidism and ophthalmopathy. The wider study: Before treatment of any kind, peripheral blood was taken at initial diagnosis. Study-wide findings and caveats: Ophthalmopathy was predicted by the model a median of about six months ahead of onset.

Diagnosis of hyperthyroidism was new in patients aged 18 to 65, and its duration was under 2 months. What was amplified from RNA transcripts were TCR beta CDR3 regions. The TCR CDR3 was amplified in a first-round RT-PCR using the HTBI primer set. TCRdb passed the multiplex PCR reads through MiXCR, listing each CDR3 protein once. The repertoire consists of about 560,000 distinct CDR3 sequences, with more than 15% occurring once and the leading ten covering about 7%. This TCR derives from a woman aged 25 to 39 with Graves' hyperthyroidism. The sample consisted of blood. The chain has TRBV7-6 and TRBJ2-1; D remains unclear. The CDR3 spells CASRSTASEQFF. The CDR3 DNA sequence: TGTGCCAGCAGGTCCACTGCTTCGGAGCAGTTCTTC.